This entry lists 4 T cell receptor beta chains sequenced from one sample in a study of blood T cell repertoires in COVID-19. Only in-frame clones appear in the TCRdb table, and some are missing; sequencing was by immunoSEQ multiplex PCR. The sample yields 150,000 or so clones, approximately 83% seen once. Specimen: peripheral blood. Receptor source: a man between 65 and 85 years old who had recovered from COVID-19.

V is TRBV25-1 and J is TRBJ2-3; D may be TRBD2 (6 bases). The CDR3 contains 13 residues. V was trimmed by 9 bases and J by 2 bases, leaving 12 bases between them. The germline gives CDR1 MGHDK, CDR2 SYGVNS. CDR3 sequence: CASAGSNTDTQYF. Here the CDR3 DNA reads TGTGCCAGTGCGGGATCAAACACAGATACGCAGTATTTT.

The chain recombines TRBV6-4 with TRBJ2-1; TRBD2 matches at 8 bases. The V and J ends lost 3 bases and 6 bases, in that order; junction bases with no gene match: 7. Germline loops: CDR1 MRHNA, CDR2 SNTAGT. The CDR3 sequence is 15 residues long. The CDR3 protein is CASSEGLAAVNEQFF. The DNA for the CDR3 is TGTGCCAGCAGTGAAGGACTAGCAGCGGTCAATGAGCAGTTCTTC.

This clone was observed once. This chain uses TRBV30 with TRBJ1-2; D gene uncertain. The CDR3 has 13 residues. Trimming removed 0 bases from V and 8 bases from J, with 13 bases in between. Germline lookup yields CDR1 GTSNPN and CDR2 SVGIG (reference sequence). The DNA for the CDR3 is TGTGCCTGGAGTGTAGGGTTCCCGGGGGGCTACACCTTC. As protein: CAWSVGFPGGYTF.

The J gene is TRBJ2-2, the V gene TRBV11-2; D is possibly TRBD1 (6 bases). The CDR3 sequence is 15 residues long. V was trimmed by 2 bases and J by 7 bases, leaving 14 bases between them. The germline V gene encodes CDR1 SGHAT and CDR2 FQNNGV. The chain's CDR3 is CASSLMNRAVGELFF. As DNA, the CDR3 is TGTGCCAGCAGCTTAATGAACAGGGCTGTCGGGGAGCTGTTTTTT.